A single sample is the source of the 14 T cell receptor beta chains below, sequenced in a study of CD8+ T cells in alopecia areata. After isolation, RNA underwent reverse transcription to generate cDNA as the sequencing template. TCRdb's copy holds only in-frame clones and misses some; the assay was immunoSEQ multiplex PCR. This repertoire holds 200,000 to 300,000 clones, and none appear only once. Markers used for sorting pooled cutaneous lymph node cells were CD4, CD8alpha, NKG2D, NKG2ACE and others. Material for sequencing was CD4+ T cells sorted from a lymph node. The receptors originated from a C3H/HeJ mouse with alopecia areata. Mice of this strain are of MHC haplotype H2-k.

This clone was detected a few times. Gene names are the mouse ones. Read sequence stops 4 residues before the CDR3 end, and the germline J gene provides the missing end. This sequence joins TRBV19 and TRBJ2-2; 9 nucleotides match TRBD1. J lost 0 bases, V lost 6 bases, and 3 bases had no gene match. Germline values: CDR1 FNHDT, CDR2 SITEND (reference sequence). The CDR3 runs to 15 residues. CDR3 sequence: CASKTGGANTGQLYF. The DNA read from the CDR3 is TGTGCCAGCAAGACAGGGGGGGCAAACACCGGG.

This clone has more than one count but fewer than ten. Gene names are the mouse ones. The DNA ends 4 residues before the CDR3 does, and the rest of the CDR3 is filled in from the germline J gene. The chain links TRBV1 to TRBJ2-5; 9 bases are shared with TRBD2. The CDR3 is 12 amino acids. Germline assignment: CDR1 NSQYPW and CDR2 LRSPGD (reference sequence). CDR3 bases read: TGCACCTGCTGGGGGGGCGAGGAC. Amino acid sequence: CTCWGGED. The full CDR3 protein is CTCWGGEDTQYF.

As for this clone: Mouse names are used for the genes. Read sequence stops 4 residues before the CDR3 end, and the germline J gene provides the missing end. The chain combines TRBV1 with TRBJ2-1; 9 bases align to TRBD1. CDR1 is NSQYPW, CDR2 LRSPGD, per germline (reference sequence). This CDR3 spans 15 amino acids. V gave up 5 bases and J gave up 6 bases; unmatched junction bases: 8. This chain's CDR3 is CTCSTGQGIGAEQFF. Incomplete CDR3 DNA: TGCACCTGCAGTACGGGACAGGGAATCGGTGCT.

This clone has only a few counts. Gene names denote mouse genes. The read is 4 residues too short to cover the CDR3 end, so that end is filled in from the germline J gene. V usage is TRBV31 and J usage is TRBJ2-1, with TRBD1 as a possible D gene (7 bases). The germline V gene encodes CDR1 GKSSPN and CDR2 SITVG. The ends were cut back, 2 bases at V and 5 bases at J, with 10 bases in the middle. This CDR3 contains 13 residues. Incomplete CDR3 DNA: TGTGCCTGGAGTGAGGGGGCGGATGCT. Translated, it gives CAWSEGADA. The full CDR3 reads CAWSEGADAEQFF.

This clone was seen only a few times. Each gene name is a mouse one. The CDR3 is cut off 4 residues early in the read; its end comes from the germline J gene. The rearrangement links TRBV19 to TRBJ1-1; 7 nucleotides agree with TRBD1. This CDR3 is 13 amino acids long. The germline gives CDR1 FNHDT, CDR2 SITEND (reference sequence). CDR3 sequence reads: CASSKGQSSEVFF. The sequenced part of the CDR3 DNA is TGTGCCAGCAGTAAGGGACAGAGCTCA.

A few counts support this clone. These gene names are mouse names. The read ends 4 residues early relative to the CDR3; the germline J gene fills the gap. The chain employs TRBV4 and TRBJ2-3; D might be TRBD1 (6 bases). CDR3 size: 14 residues. V lost 5 bases to trimming and J lost 0 bases, with 9 bases between them. The germline V gene encodes CDR1 LGHDT and CDR2 YNNKQL (reference sequence). CDR3 DNA, as far as it was read: TGTGCCAGCAGCCCGACAGGTAGTGCAGAA. This translates into CASSPTGSAE. In full, the CDR3 reads CASSPTGSAETLYF.

As for this clone: Genes and germline are mouse. The CDR3 extends 4 residues past the end of the read, so its final part is completed from the germline J gene. The chain has TRBV17 and TRBJ1-1; 12 bases line up with TRBD1. This CDR3 has 16 amino acids. The germline V gene encodes CDR1 MNHDT and CDR2 YYDKIL. The sequenced part of the CDR3 DNA is TGTGCTAGCAGTTCCCTCCCGGGACAGGGGGCGGGA. Residues: CASSSLPGQGAG. The complete CDR3 sequence is CASSSLPGQGAGEVFF.

About this clone: Mouse gene names apply. Coverage ceases 4 residues before the CDR3 finishes, and the germline J gene fills in the end. Other DNA sequences in the sample encode the same CDR3. The chain couples TRBV1 to TRBJ1-2, with D possibly matching TRBD1 (5 bases). The CDR3 runs to 13 residues. From germline, CDR1 is NSQYPW and CDR2 LRSPGD (reference sequence). V was clipped by 5 bases and J by 1 base, with 8 bases between them. The sequenced CDR3 bases are TGCACCTGCAGTCCCGGACAAAACTCC. This translates into CTCSPGQNS. The CDR3 in its entirety is CTCSPGQNSDYTF.

The sample holds a few counts of this clone. These gene names are mouse names. The read is 4 residues too short to cover the CDR3 end, so that end is filled in from the germline J gene. The rearrangement links TRBV13-3 to TRBJ1-2, with D perhaps TRBD1 (5 bases). V was shortened by 3 bases and J by 0 bases, with 9 bases between the two germline ends. CDR3 size: 14 residues. Germline V gene data show CDR1 as NNHDY and CDR2 as SYVADS. The CDR3 sequence: CASSARTPNSDYTF. The part of the CDR3 DNA that was read is TGTGCCAGCAGTGCCCGGACACCAAACTCC.

This clone showed up just a few times. A much larger clone lies a single base off, so this may be a read error. The germline and genes are mouse ones. The read terminates 4 residues ahead of where the CDR3 ends, so the germline J gene completes it. This sequence joins TRBV13-3 and TRBJ2-5; maybe TRBD1 (5 bases). The CDR3 totals 12 residues. The germline CDR1 and CDR2 sequences are NNHDY and SYVADS. This CDR3 reads CASSDAGDTQYF. The sequenced CDR3 bases are TGTGCCAGCAGTGATGCAGGGGAC.

Points on this clone: The gene names given are mouse names. Sequencing ends 4 residues short of the CDR3 end; the germline J gene provides the rest. The same CDR3 can be traced to other DNA sequences in this sample. The rearrangement links TRBV13-2 to TRBJ2-2; 10 nucleotides align to TRBD2. The V gene's germline CDR1 is NNHNN and CDR2 SYGAGS (reference sequence). This CDR3 has 15 amino acids. With V trimmed by 5 bases and J by 3 bases, 4 bases remained unmatched. This CDR3 reads CASGRLGGDTGQLYF. Partial CDR3 DNA: TGTGCCAGCGGAAGACTGGGGGGAGACACCGGG.

This clone was recorded a few times. Mouse germline and gene names are used. CDR3 loop: CAWSPWGNSDYTF. The sequenced CDR3 bases are TGTGCCTGGAGCCCGTGGGGTAACTCC. The gene calls are TRBV31 and TRBJ1-2; D uncertain. The read terminates 4 residues ahead of where the CDR3 ends, so the germline J gene completes it. V was shortened by 3 bases and J by 2 bases, with 10 bases between the two germline ends. In germline, CDR1 is GKSSPN, CDR2 SITVG. CDR3 length equals 13 residues.

This clone was found a few times. Germline and genes here are mouse. The missing CDR3 end, 4 residues past where the read stops, is filled in from the germline J gene. This sequence joins TRBV5 and TRBJ2-5, with 8 positions matching TRBD2. Looked up from germline, CDR1 is LGHNA and CDR2 is YNLKQL (reference sequence). This CDR3 has 15 residues. CDR3 sequence: CASSQEPWGEDTQYF. CDR3 DNA (partial): TGTGCCAGCAGCCAAGAACCCTGGGGGGAAGAC.

This clone has just a few counts. A much larger clone differs by one base, so this may be a read error. Gene names follow the mouse nomenclature. Sequencing ends 4 residues short of the CDR3 end; the germline J gene provides the rest. The same CDR3 is also encoded by other DNA sequences in this sample. The chain links TRBV5 to TRBJ2-2, with TRBD2 identical over 10 bases. J was trimmed by 1 base and V by 6 bases; bases with no gene match: 2. The CDR3 is 15 residues long. From germline, CDR1 is LGHNA and CDR2 YNLKQL (reference sequence). The CDR3 spells CASSRDWGNTGQLYF. The DNA read from the CDR3 is TGTGCCAGCAGTCGGGACTGGGGAAACACCGGG.